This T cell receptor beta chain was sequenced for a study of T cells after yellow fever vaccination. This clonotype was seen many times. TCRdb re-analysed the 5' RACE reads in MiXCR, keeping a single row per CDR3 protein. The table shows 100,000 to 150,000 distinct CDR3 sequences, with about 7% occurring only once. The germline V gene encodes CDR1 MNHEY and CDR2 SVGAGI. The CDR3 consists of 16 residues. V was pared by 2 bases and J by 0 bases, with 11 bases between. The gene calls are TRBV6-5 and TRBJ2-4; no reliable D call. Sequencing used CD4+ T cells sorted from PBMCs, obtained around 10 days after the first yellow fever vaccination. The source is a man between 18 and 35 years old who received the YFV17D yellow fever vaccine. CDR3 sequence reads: CASSYGLNLAKNIQYF. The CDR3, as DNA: TGTGCCAGCAGTTACGGGCTGAACCTAGCCAAAAACATTCAGTACTTC.